This is a list of T cell receptor beta chains from one sample in a study of Graves' ophthalmopathy and Graves' hyperthyroidism. TCRdb reprocessed the multiplex PCR reads via MiXCR and lists one record per CDR3 protein. The table has about 340,000 distinct CDR3 sequences, 17% seen once; the top ten hold 9% to 15%. The sample comprised peripheral blood. Receptor source: an adult man with Graves' ophthalmopathy. Both conserved end residues are part of each CDR3. The D gene is left open where the match is weak. Size tells how often a clone was seen (once, few, many) or the class of an expanded clone, and some rows leave it out.

cdr3_nt cdr3_aa clone_size d_call j_call cdr3_length v_call
TGTGCCAGCAGTCGGGGGACAGCACCTACTGAAGCTTTCTTT CASSRGTAPTEAFF many TRBD1 TRBJ1-1 14 TRBV6-5
TGTGCCAGCAGCATACTAGCGGGGAAAGCCTACGAGCAGTACTTC CASSILAGKAYEQYF many TRBD2 TRBJ2-7 15 TRBV7-2
TGTGCCATCAGTGAGTCCAGACAGGTCAGCTATGGCTACACCTTC CAISESRQVSYGYTF many NA TRBJ1-2 15 TRBV10-3
TGTGCCAGCAGCTTAGCGCTAAGTAGCGGGACCTACGAGCAGTACTTC CASSLALSSGTYEQYF many TRBD2 TRBJ2-7 16 TRBV11-1
TGTGCCAGCAGTCTGACGACAGGGAGAGGCTACACCTTC CASSLTTGRGYTF NA TRBD1 TRBJ1-2 13 TRBV6-1
TGTGCCACCAGCAGAGCCCTATTTCCTAACAATCAGCCCCAGCATTTT CATSRALFPNNQPQHF many NA TRBJ1-5 16 TRBV15
TGCGCCAGCAGCCAAGATTCAGGGTACGAGCAGTACTTC CASSQDSGYEQYF NA NA TRBJ2-7 13 TRBV4-3
TGTGCCAGCAGCCTAGGACACCCCACTGAAGCTTTCTTT CASSLGHPTEAFF many NA TRBJ1-1 13 TRBV11-1
TGTGCCAGCTCACCAAATCCCGGGACAGAAGAGACCCAGTACTTC CASSPNPGTEETQYF many TRBD1 TRBJ2-5 15 TRBV18
TGCAGTGCTCCCCGACAGGGGGCGATCAAAAACATTCAGTACTTC CSAPRQGAIKNIQYF many TRBD1 TRBJ2-4 15 TRBV20-1
TGTGCCAGCAGCCGTCGTCCCGGACAGACCTCCTACGAGCAGTACTTC CASSRRPGQTSYEQYF many NA TRBJ2-7 16 TRBV7-8
TGTGCCAGCAGCACCCACCTTACCCGGGCTGAAGCTTTCTTT CASSTHLTRAEAFF once NA TRBJ1-1 14 TRBV13
TGTGCCATCAGTGGACACTTCGAGCAGTACTTC CAISGHFEQYF many NA TRBJ2-7 11 TRBV10-3
TGTGCCAGCAGAAAGACAGCTCCACATTCACCCCTCCACTTT CASRKTAPHSPLHF many NA TRBJ1-6 14 TRBV12-3/TRBV12-4
TGTGCCAGCAGTTATAGGAGGGGATGGAACACTGAAGCTTTCTTT CASSYRRGWNTEAFF once NA TRBJ1-1 15 TRBV11-1
TGTGCCAGCAGTATTAAGAGGGGCCAAGAGACCCAGTACTTC CASSIKRGQETQYF NA NA TRBJ2-5 14 TRBV25-1
TGTGCCATCAGTGAGTCAGGGGACTTGAACACTGAAGCTTTCTTT CAISESGDLNTEAFF many NA TRBJ1-1 15 TRBV10-3
TGTGCCAGCACTAATACAGGGGAACGCTATGGCTACACCTTC CASTNTGERYGYTF many TRBD1 TRBJ1-2 14 TRBV6-1
TGTGCCAGCAGTTTAAAGCAGGTCCGGGGCTACACCTTC CASSLKQVRGYTF few NA TRBJ1-2 13 TRBV12-3/TRBV12-4
TGCAGTGCTGGACACCCGGGGCAGGGAACCAAAAACATTCAGTACTTC CSAGHPGQGTKNIQYF many NA TRBJ2-4 16 TRBV20-1
TGTGCCAGCAGGGCGAGGGGCACTGAAGCTTTCTTT CASRARGTEAFF NA NA TRBJ1-1 12 TRBV12-3/TRBV12-4
TGTGCCGGGACGCGGACAGCCAACACCGGGGAGCTGTTTTTT CAGTRTANTGELFF many NA TRBJ2-2 14 TRBV6-2/TRBV6-3
TGTGCCAGCAGCCAAGATTGGCTACGCAGGGGGTCTACTGAAGCTTTCTTT CASSQDWLRRGSTEAFF few TRBD1 TRBJ1-1 17 TRBV3-1
TGCAGCGTTGAACAGGGGGCGCGGAGCACTGAAGCTTTCTTT CSVEQGARSTEAFF NA TRBD1 TRBJ1-1 14 TRBV29-1
TGTGCCAGCAACGAAGCCTGGGAGGCACTCTATCGTGGCTACACCTTC CASNEAWEALYRGYTF many NA TRBJ1-2 16 TRBV6-2/TRBV6-3
TGTGCCAGCAGTTACGTGTCAGATTCCTACGAGCAGTACTTC CASSYVSDSYEQYF many NA TRBJ2-7 14 TRBV6-2/TRBV6-3